The entry that follows covers one T cell receptor beta chain sequence. The antigen remains undetermined. Cell sorting via CD45RO/CCR7/CD25/CD127/CD95/CD27 was performed to obtain CD4+ naive, central memory, regulatory and stem cell-like memory cells. Germline V CDR1 and CDR2: SEHNR, FQNEAQ (reference sequence). The CDR3 loop spans 17 amino acids. V shed 6 bases, J shed 2 bases, and the junction held 11 bases outside the gene matches. All of the isolated RNA was reverse transcribed, so expressed TCRB transcripts were sequenced. Only in-frame clones appear in the TCRdb table, and some are missing; sequencing was by immunoSEQ multiplex PCR. Among approximately 70,000 clones listed, approximately 50% were seen once. The sample comes from a study of beta chain features in type 1 diabetes. Study details: Healthy donors and patients had similar age, gender and cell yields. Sorted cells from all samples, numbering 107,917,701, were examined. Regarding the study as a whole: For type 1 diabetes patients, VDJ junctions showed fewer insertions and more deletions. TCRB CDR3s from Type 1 diabetes patients were moderately but significantly shorter in all four CD4+ subsets.

This receptor was obtained from a man aged 25 to 45 with type 1 diabetes. The chain combines TRBV7-9 with TRBJ2-3; 10 bases are a match to TRBD2. Sequenced: central memory CD4+ T cells from blood. The CDR3 here is CASSNPPAGGFTDTQYF. The CDR3 DNA reads TGTGCCAGCAGTAACCCCCCAGCGGGGGGGTTCACAGATACGCAGTATTTT. Full variable domain (outside the CDR3, taken from reference TRBV7-9 and TRBJ2-3): DTGVSQNPRHKITKRGQNVTFRCDPISEHNRLYWYRQTLGQGPEFLTYFQNEAQLEKSRLLSDRFSAERPKGSFSTLEIQRTEQGDSAMYLCASSNPPAGGFTDTQYFGPGTRLTVL.